Listed here are 25 T cell receptor beta chains from one sample, sequenced in a study of blood T cell repertoires in COVID-19 (dated by TCRdb to about 2020). Preparation of the library involved the immunoSEQ multiplex PCR assay. In TCRdb, the immuneACCESS table is reduced to in-frame sequences with V and J assigned. These tables do not hold every clone; where another copy was compared, an unresolved V gene accounts for under half, and the others remain unexplained. The sample profile shows about 92,000 clones; around 85% of them were found once. The biggest ten clones account for around 11% of the sample. The material sequenced was peripheral blood. The receptors were sampled from a human donor in a cohort sampled during active COVID-19.

The rearrangement joins TRBV25-1 to TRBJ1-3; D uncertain. Per the germline V gene, CDR1 is MGHDK and CDR2 is SYGVNS. This CDR3 comprises 14 residues. V dropped 5 bases and J dropped 4 bases, with 12 bases sitting between them. The CDR3 sequence is CASSWLGEGNTIYF. The CDR3 DNA reads TGTGCCAGCAGTTGGCTCGGGGAGGGAAACACCATATATTTT. The whole variable domain, filled in from reference TRBV25-1 and TRBJ1-3, reads EADIYQTPRYLVIGTGKKITLECSQTMGHDKMYWYQQDPGMELHLIHYSYGVNSTEKGDLSSESTVSRIRTEHFPLTLESARPSHTSQYLCASSWLGEGNTIYFGEGSWLTVV.

This chain uses TRBV4-3 with TRBJ1-4; 7 bases match TRBD1. V trimming: 2 bases; J trimming: 8 bases; junction bases outside the gene matches: 5. Germline V gene data show CDR1 as LGHNA and CDR2 as YSLEER. The length of the CDR3 is 14 residues. The CDR3 sequence: CASSQTGAGEKLFF. The DNA of the CDR3 is TGCGCCAGCAGCCAAACAGGGGCCGGAGAAAAACTGTTTTTT.

The chain combines TRBV28 with TRBJ2-7; 8 nucleotides match TRBD1. V shed 6 bases and J 1 base; nucleotides not matched to a gene: 8. The CDR3 consists of 15 residues. The germline CDR1 and CDR2 sequences are MDHEN and SYDVKM. The CDR3 nucleotides read TGTGCCAGCAGCCATCGGACAGGGAGGTCCTACGAGCAGTACTTC. Its translation is CASSHRTGRSYEQYF.

V is TRBV7-8 and J is TRBJ1-2; D is undetermined. Germline CDR1 and CDR2: SGHVS and FQNEAQ. V gave up 5 bases and J gave up 2 bases, with 9 bases separating them. The CDR3 length is 13 residues. The CDR3 DNA reads TGTGCCAGCAGCCGGACTATAAACTATGGCTACACCTTC. Amino acids: CASSRTINYGYTF.

This sequence joins TRBV9 and TRBJ2-3; perhaps TRBD2 as D (6 bases). V was pared by 0 bases and J by 2 bases, with 10 bases between. CDR1 is SGDLS and CDR2 is YYNGEE in the germline V gene. This CDR3 region has 15 residues. CDR3 protein: CASSVGGRPTDTQYF. The DNA of the CDR3 is TGTGCCAGCAGCGTAGGGGGGAGGCCCACAGATACGCAGTATTTT.

The CDR3 loop reads CASSPDRGGHNEQFF. The CDR3 DNA reads as TGTGCCAGCAGCCCCGACAGGGGTGGCCACAATGAGCAGTTCTTC. The chain links TRBV7-3 to TRBJ2-1; 8 bases agree with TRBD1. The CDR3 sequence is 15 residues long. The V segment lost 5 bases and the J segment 5 bases; nucleotides outside the gene matches: 8. Germline V lookup: CDR1 SGHTA, CDR2 FQGTGA.

The rearrangement joins TRBV2 to TRBJ1-2, with 7 bases matching TRBD1. V dropped 5 bases and J dropped 2; count of bases not matched to a gene: 2. This CDR3 comprises 13 residues. Germline V gene sequence: CDR1 SNHLY, CDR2 FYNNEI. For the CDR3, the DNA is TGTGCCAGCAGTAGGGACAGCAACTATGGCTACACCTTC. Translating it yields CASSRDSNYGYTF. Based on the CDR3 plus reference TRBV2 and TRBJ1-2, the full variable domain is EPEVTQTPSHQVTQMGQEVILRCVPISNHLYFYWYRQILGQKVEFLVSFYNNEISEKSEIFDDQFSVERPDGSNFTLKIRSTKLEDSAMYFCASSRDSNYGYTFGSGTRLTVV.

A single count supports this clone. V usage is TRBV5-6 and J usage is TRBJ2-1; possibly TRBD2 for D (5 bases). The V end was cut by 0 bases, the J end by 7 bases, with 11 bases between. This CDR3 contains 14 residues. CDR1 and CDR2 (germline): SGHDT, YYEEEE. CDR3 protein: CASSLAGGRNEQFF. Written as DNA, the CDR3 is TGTGCCAGCAGCTTGGCTGGTGGGAGAAATGAGCAGTTCTTC.

The chain is built from TRBV4-1 and TRBJ2-1, with 8 bases matching TRBD1. Germline V CDR1 and CDR2: MGHRA, YSYEKL. The junction had 6 bases not matched to a gene; V was cut back by 0 bases and J by 8 bases. The CDR3 runs 15 residues. The CDR3 sequence: CASSQERSGGHEQFF. The CDR3 coding sequence is TGCGCCAGCAGCCAAGAAAGGTCAGGGGGCCATGAGCAGTTCTTC.

The chain couples TRBV5-4 to TRBJ2-3; 9 bases agree with TRBD2. Germline CDR1 SGHNT, CDR2 YYREEE (reference sequence). V shed 4 bases, J shed 1 base, and the junction held 7 bases outside the gene matches. CDR3 size: 16 residues. CDR3 loop: CASSVKREVRTDTQYF. The CDR3 nucleotides are TGTGCCAGCAGCGTCAAGCGGGAGGTCCGCACAGATACGCAGTATTTT.

This clone appeared a few times. This CDR3 is CASSPTTGGYNEQYF. CDR3 nucleotides: TGTGCCAGCTCCCCAACCACGGGGGGCTACAACGAGCAGTACTTC. J is TRBJ2-7 and V is TRBV18, with D tentatively TRBD2 (7 bases). CDR1 and CDR2 from the germline V gene are KGHSH and LQKENI. The CDR3 spans 15 residues. Trimming left V 6 bases short and J 5 bases short, with 20 bases between.

The rearrangement links TRBV4-3 to TRBJ2-7, with D uncertain. Germline lookup yields CDR1 LGHNA and CDR2 YSLEER. V lost 0 bases and J 2 bases, leaving 8 bases between the germline ends. The CDR3 is 14 residues long. CDR3: CASSQELPTYEQYF. The CDR3 DNA reads TGCGCCAGCAGCCAAGAACTTCCGACCTACGAGCAGTACTTC.

This chain links TRBV6-5 with TRBJ1-6; TRBD1 matches 7 bases. Looked up from germline, CDR1 is MNHEY and CDR2 is SVGAGI. The CDR3 has 14 amino acids. J lost 9 bases, V lost 5 bases, and 7 bases had no gene match. The CDR3 region is CASSQGQYFSPLHF. The CDR3 DNA is TGTGCCAGCAGTCAGGGACAGTATTTTTCACCCCTCCACTTT.

The chain is built from TRBV30 and TRBJ2-5; D is unclear. Germline values: CDR1 GTSNPN, CDR2 SVGIG (reference sequence). The CDR3 runs to 10 residues. V lost 2 bases and J 7 bases, leaving 5 bases between the germline ends. The CDR3 reads CAWSLGTQYF. In nucleotides, the CDR3 is TGTGCCTGGAGTCTCGGGACCCAGTACTTC.

This clone was counted only a few times. The chain employs TRBV27 and TRBJ1-5; D is unresolved. The germline gives CDR1 MNHEY, CDR2 SMNVEV (reference sequence). This CDR3 is built from 16 residues. V lost 4 bases and J 6 bases, leaving 19 bases between the germline ends. The CDR3 region has the DNA TGTGCCAGCAGTTCCGCGGGTCTTAGTCCGAGTCAGCCCCAGCATTTT. It translates to CASSSAGLSPSQPQHF.

V and J are TRBV5-1 and TRBJ1-2; 9 bases are shared with TRBD1. Germline V lookup: CDR1 SGHRS, CDR2 YFSETQ. Trimming at V came to 4 bases and at J to 2 bases, leaving 12 bases not matched to a gene. This CDR3 has 17 residues. CDR3 sequence: CASSETGTGFTNYGYTF. CDR3 in DNA: TGCGCCAGCAGCGAAACCGGGACAGGGTTCACGAACTATGGCTACACCTTC.

The J gene is TRBJ2-2, the V gene TRBV28; 14 bases fit TRBD2. J was trimmed by 8 bases and V by 6 bases; bases with no gene match: 2. In germline, CDR1 is MDHEN, CDR2 SYDVKM. The CDR3 is made up of 14 amino acids. The CDR3 spells CASRGLAGAGELFF. The CDR3 DNA reads as TGTGCCAGCAGGGGACTAGCGGGAGCGGGGGAGCTGTTTTTT.

DNA of the CDR3: TGTGCCAGTATCAAACCGGGACAGGGCTCCTACAATGAGCAGTTCTTC. Translated, it gives CASIKPGQGSYNEQFF. The chain combines TRBV19 with TRBJ2-1, with TRBD1 matching 9 bases. V lost 7 bases and J lost 0; bases outside the gene matches: 7. The CDR3 has 16 residues. Germline V gene data show CDR1 as LNHDA and CDR2 as SQIVND (reference sequence).

This clone has just one count. The chain uses TRBV7-2 and TRBJ2-2, with D perhaps TRBD1 (5 bases). CDR3 length: 14 amino acids. CDR1 and CDR2 from the germline V gene are SGHTA and FQGNSA. V was shortened by 6 bases and J by 1 base, with 9 bases between the two germline ends. The CDR3 DNA is TGTGCCAGCAGGCCTGGACAGAACACCGGGGAGCTGTTTTTT. Amino acid sequence: CASRPGQNTGELFF.

The chain employs TRBV4-1 and TRBJ1-1; tentatively, D is TRBD1 (6 bases). Germline CDR1 and CDR2: MGHRA and YSYEKL. V was shortened by 4 bases and J by 8 bases, with 20 bases between the two germline ends. The CDR3 is made up of 15 amino acids. In DNA form, the CDR3 reads TGCGCCAGCAGCCGAGGGGAGGGGGGGCGTTCCGAAGCTTTCTTT. Its translation: CASSRGEGGRSEAFF.

The sample holds one count of this clone. CDR3 protein: CASSVSGRASNEQFF. In DNA, the CDR3 is TGTGCCAGCAGCGTCAGCGGGAGGGCCTCAAATGAGCAGTTCTTC. This chain connects TRBV9 to TRBJ2-1, with 10 bases that match TRBD2. Per the germline V gene, CDR1 is SGDLS and CDR2 is YYNGEE. With V trimmed by 2 bases and J by 7 bases, 6 bases remained unmatched. The CDR3 is 15 residues long. The full variable domain, completed using reference TRBV9 and TRBJ2-1, is DSGVTQTPKHLITATGQRVTLRCSPRSGDLSVYWYQQSLDQGLQFLIQYYNGEERAKGNILERFSAQQFPDLHSELNLSSLELGDSALYFCASSVSGRASNEQFFGPGTRLTVL.

The chain is built from TRBV7-6 and TRBJ2-2; TRBD1 aligns across 7 bases. V trimming: 0 bases; J trimming: 1 base; junction bases outside the gene matches: 2. This CDR3 region has 16 residues. The V gene's germline CDR1 is SGHVS and CDR2 FNYEAQ. This CDR3 reads CASSLAAGGNTGELFF. For the CDR3, the DNA is TGTGCCAGCAGCTTAGCGGCAGGGGGGAACACCGGGGAGCTGTTTTTT.

The chain uses TRBV30 and TRBJ2-7; TRBD2 agrees at 8 bases. The V segment lost 2 bases and the J segment 4 bases; nucleotides outside the gene matches: 10. Germline V gene data show CDR1 as GTSNPN and CDR2 as SVGIG (reference sequence). The length of the CDR3 is 15 residues. The CDR3 here is CAWSRTGGALYEQYF. Here the CDR3 DNA reads TGTGCCTGGAGTCGAACCGGGGGGGCCCTTTACGAGCAGTACTTC.

V usage is TRBV5-4 and J usage is TRBJ2-2; 12 bases align to TRBD2. Unmatched junction bases numbered 8, after V lost 4 bases and J lost 7 bases. The CDR3 length is 16 residues. The germline CDR1 and CDR2 sequences are SGHNT and YYREEE (reference sequence). CDR3 DNA: TGTGCCAGCAGCCCAGCTAGCGGGAGGGCCCTCGGGGAGCTGTTTTTT. It translates to CASSPASGRALGELFF.

Turning to this clone: The identical CDR3 is also encoded by other nucleotide sequences in the sample. V gene TRBV7-2 combines with J gene TRBJ2-3; TRBD2 matches 9 bases. Germline values: CDR1 SGHTA, CDR2 FQGNSA. The V gene end was trimmed by 3 bases and the J gene end by 2 bases; junction bases not matched to a gene: 3. There are 15 residues in the CDR3. CDR3 bases: TGTGCCAGCAGCTTGGGCGGGAGGGACACAGATACGCAGTATTTT. Encoded protein: CASSLGGRDTDTQYF.